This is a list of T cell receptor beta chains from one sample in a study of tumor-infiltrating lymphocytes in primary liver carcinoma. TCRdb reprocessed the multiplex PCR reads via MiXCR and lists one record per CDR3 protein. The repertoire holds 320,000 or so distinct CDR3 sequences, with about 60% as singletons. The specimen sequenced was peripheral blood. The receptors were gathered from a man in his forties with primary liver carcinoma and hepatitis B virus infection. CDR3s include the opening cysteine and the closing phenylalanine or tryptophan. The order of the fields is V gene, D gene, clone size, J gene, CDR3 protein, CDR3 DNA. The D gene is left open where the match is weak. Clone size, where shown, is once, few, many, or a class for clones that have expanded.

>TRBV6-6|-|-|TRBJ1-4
CASNRYEEKLFF
TGTGCCAGCAATAGGTACGAAGAAAAACTGTTTTTT
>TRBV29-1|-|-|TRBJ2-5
CSVEDLGQGETQCF
TGCAGCGTTGAAGATCTCGGACAAGGAGAGACACAGTGCTTC
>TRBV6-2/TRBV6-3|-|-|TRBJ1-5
CASERGGRNQPQHF
TGCGCCAGCGAGAGGGGAGGCCGCAATCAGCCCCAGCATTTT
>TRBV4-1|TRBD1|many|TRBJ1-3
CASSQNSGGGGNTIYF
TGCGCCAGCAGCCAAAATTCAGGGGGTGGTGGAAACACCATATATTTT
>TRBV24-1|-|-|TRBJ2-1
CATCDLLYQYNEQFF
TGTGCCACCTGTGATTTGCTCTACCAATACAATGAGCAGTTCTTC
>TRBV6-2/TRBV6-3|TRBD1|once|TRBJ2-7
CASSIRTGHYEQYF
TGTGCCAGCAGCATCAGGACAGGGCACTACGAGCAGTACTTC
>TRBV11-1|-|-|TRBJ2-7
CASSSLLREHYF
TGTGCCAGCAGCTCCCTGCTGAGGGAGCACTACTTC
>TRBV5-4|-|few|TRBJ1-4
CATAGINEKLFF
TGTGCCACGGCAGGGATTAATGAAAAACTGTTTTTT
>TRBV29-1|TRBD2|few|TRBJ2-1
CSVGVGGGYNEQFF
TGCAGCGTTGGGGTCGGGGGGGGTTACAATGAGCAGTTCTTC
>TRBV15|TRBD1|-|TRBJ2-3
CATSMVGGAIDTQYF
TGTGCCACCAGCATGGTAGGGGGCGCGATAGATACGCAGTATTTT
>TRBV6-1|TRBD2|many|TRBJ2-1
CASSELAGMNEQFF
TGTGCCAGCAGTGAACTAGCGGGTATGAATGAGCAGTTCTTC
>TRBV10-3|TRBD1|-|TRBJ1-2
CAISGDSGTGVGHTF
TGTGCCATCAGTGGGGATTCCGGGACAGGGGTCGGCCACACCTTC
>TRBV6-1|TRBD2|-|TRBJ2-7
CVSSSRGGGAYEQYF
TGTGTCAGCAGCTCCCGGGGTGGGGGGGCCTACGAGCAGTACTTC
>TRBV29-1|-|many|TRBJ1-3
CSVGDGTHSGNTIYF
TGCAGCGTTGGGGATGGCACCCACTCTGGAAACACCATATATTTT
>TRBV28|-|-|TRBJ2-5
CATTRQALRETQYF
TGTGCCACCACCAGACAGGCCTTGAGGGAGACCCAGTACTTC
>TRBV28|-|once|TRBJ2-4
CATLSVAKNIQYF
TGTGCCACCTTATCGGTGGCCAAAAACATTCAGTACTTC
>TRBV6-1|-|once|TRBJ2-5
CASSEKGGSSSHYF
TGTGCCAGCAGTGAAAAGGGCGGATCATCGTCCCATTACTTC
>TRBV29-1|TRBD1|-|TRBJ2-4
CSVEGVGQGFAKNIQYF
TGCAGTGTTGAGGGGGTGGGACAGGGCTTTGCCAAAAACATTCAGTACTTC
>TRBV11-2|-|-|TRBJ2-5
CASRSWDSAHQETQYF
TGTGCCAGCAGATCCTGGGACTCGGCCCATCAAGAGACCCAGTACTTC
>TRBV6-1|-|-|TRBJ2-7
CASSDGGRTPYEQYF
TGTGCCAGCAGTGATGGGGGGAGGACACCCTACGAGCAGTACTTC
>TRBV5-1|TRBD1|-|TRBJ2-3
CASSPGDRVPDTQYF
TGCGCCAGCAGCCCGGGGGACAGGGTACCAGATACGCAGTATTTT
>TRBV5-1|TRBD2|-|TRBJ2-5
CASSAAAGAETQYF
TGCGCCAGCAGCGCAGCGGCGGGAGCTGAGACCCAGTACTTC
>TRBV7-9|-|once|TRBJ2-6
CALLVGFPGANVLTF
TGTGCCCTTCTGGTGGGGTTCCCTGGGGCCAACGTCCTGACTTTC
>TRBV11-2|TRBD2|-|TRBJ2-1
CASSFFLPGLATYNDQFF
TGTGCCAGCAGCTTTTTCCTGCCGGGACTAGCGACCTACAATGACCAGTTCTTC
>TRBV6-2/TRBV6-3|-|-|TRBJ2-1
CASSLGTVIGDEQFF
TGTGCCAGCAGCCTAGGGACTGTAATCGGGGATGAGCAGTTCTTC
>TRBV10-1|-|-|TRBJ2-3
CASSTYMVGDTQYF
TGCGCCAGCAGTACTTACATGGTGGGGGATACGCAGTATTTT
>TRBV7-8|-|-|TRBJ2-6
CANSPGRTGANVLTF
TGTGCCAATAGCCCGGGCCGCACTGGGGCCAACGTCCTGACTTTC
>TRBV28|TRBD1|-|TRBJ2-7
CVSSRTGGTYEQYF
TGTGTCAGCAGCCGGACAGGGGGAACCTACGAGCAGTACTTC
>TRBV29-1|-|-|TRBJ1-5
CSVTEGQAGQPQHF
TGTAGCGTCACCGAAGGACAAGCCGGTCAGCCCCAGCATTTT
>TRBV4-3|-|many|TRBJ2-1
CASSPTPSHEQFF
TGCGCCAGCAGCCCTACCCCGTCCCATGAGCAGTTCTTC
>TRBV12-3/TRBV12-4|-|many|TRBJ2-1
CASSLRGIYSYNEQFF
TGTGCCAGCAGTTTACGGGGAATATACTCCTACAATGAGCAGTTCTTC
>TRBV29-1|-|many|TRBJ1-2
CSVLEGGMAF
TGCAGCGTTTTAGAGGGAGGGATGGCCTTC
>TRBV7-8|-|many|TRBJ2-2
CASSLGPPRNGELFF
TGTGCCAGCAGCTTAGGGCCCCCCAGGAACGGGGAGCTGTTTTTT
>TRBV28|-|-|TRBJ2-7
CANSHVLRAYEQYF
TGTGCCAACTCCCATGTACTACGGGCCTATGAGCAGTACTTC
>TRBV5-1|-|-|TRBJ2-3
CASSPGGGTDTQYF
TGCGCCAGCAGCCCCGGGGGCGGGACAGATACGCAGTATTTT
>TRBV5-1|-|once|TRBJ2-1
CASSLTGMNEQFF
TGCGCCAGCAGCTTGACAGGGATGAATGAGCAGTTCTTC
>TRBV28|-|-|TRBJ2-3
CAISLTPDTQYF
TGTGCCATCAGCCTGACCCCAGATACGCAGTATTTT
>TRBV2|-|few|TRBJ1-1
CASSEVGGLNTEAFF
TGTGCCAGCAGTGAAGTGGGGGGACTGAACACTGAAGCTTTCTTT